This paragraph covers one TCR beta chain sequence. As yet, its antigen is unknown. The data were produced by immunoSEQ multiplex PCR, yet TCRdb's version contains in-frame clones alone and is incomplete. The sample shows roughly 190,000 clones, 86% of them seen only once. The data are from a study of cytomegalovirus exposure and HLA in healthy donors. Study observations and caveats: Among the CMV-associated chains, three were confirmed in vitro as specific for CMV antigens.

The V and J ends lost 7 bases and 7 bases, in that order; junction bases with no gene match: 13. Germline lookup yields CDR1 MGHRA and CDR2 YSYEKL. The CDR3 is made up of 15 amino acids. This clonotype was obtained from a woman aged 18-30 years in good health and CMV-seronegative. The J gene is TRBJ1-5, the V gene TRBV4-1; TRBD1 matches at 7 bases. The sample was PBMCs. CDR3 coding DNA: TGCGCCAGCACCTTAGACAGGGTATCCATCCAGCCCCAGCATTTT. As protein: CASTLDRVSIQPQHF.